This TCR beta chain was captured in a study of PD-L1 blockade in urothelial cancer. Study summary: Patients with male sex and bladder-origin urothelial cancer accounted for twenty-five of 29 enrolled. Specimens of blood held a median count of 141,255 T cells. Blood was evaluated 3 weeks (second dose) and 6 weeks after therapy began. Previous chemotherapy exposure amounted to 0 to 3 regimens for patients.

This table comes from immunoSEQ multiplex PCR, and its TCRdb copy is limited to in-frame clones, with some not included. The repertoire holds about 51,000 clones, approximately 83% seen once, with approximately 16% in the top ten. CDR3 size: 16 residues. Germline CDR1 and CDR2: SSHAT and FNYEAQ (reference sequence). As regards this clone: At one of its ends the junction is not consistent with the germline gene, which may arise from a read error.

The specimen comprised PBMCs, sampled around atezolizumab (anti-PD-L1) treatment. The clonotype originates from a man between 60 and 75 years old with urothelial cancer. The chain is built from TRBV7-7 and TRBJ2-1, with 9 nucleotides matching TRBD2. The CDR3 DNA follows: TGTGCTAGCAGCTTAATGCCAGCGGGGGGTTACAATGAGCAGTTCTTC. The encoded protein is CASSLMPAGGYNEQFF.